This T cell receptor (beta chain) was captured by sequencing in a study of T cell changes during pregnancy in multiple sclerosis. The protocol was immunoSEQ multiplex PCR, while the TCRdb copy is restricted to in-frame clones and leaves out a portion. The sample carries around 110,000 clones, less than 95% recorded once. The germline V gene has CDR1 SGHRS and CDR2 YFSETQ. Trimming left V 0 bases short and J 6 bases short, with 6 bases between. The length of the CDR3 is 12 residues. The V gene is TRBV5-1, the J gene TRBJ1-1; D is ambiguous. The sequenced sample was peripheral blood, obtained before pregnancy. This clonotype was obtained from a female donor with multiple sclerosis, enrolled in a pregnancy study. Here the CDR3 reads CASSLVAAEAFF. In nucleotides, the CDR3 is TGCGCCAGCAGCTTGGTAGCGGCTGAAGCTTTCTTT.